This T cell receptor beta chain is from a study of a mutant IDH1 vaccine in newly diagnosed glioma. The overall study: Vaccines began 4-6 weeks after radiotherapy alone, or with temozolomide cycles. Treated individuals were roughly 62% male and 37.5% female, averaging about 42 years of age. Patients got radiotherapy, temozolomide, or both beforehand, and most got both.

V was clipped by 3 bases and J by 2 bases; unmatched bases: 9. Germline CDR1 KGHSH, CDR2 LQKENI. The CDR3 is 16 amino acids. A note on this clone: Its antigen is currently unknown.

As for time point: week 23, last vaccination. Topical imiquimod accompanied each vaccine dose, which consisted of 300 ug of mutant IDH1 20-mer peptide. The method was immunoSEQ multiplex PCR; TCRdb's version includes in-frame clones alone and lacks a portion of them. Of 88,000 or so clones listed, almost 85% were seen once; the top ten hold about 2.2%. This receptor was obtained from a man aged 30-40 years with glioma. Some clones in this sample may be carry-over from other donors' samples. The rearrangement links TRBV18 to TRBJ1-1; TRBD1 agrees at 7 bases. Sequenced material: PBMCs, taken from a glioma patient whose treatment included an IDH1 peptide vaccine. CDR3 sequence: CASSPGTARGNTEAFF. The DNA of the CDR3 is TGTGCCAGCTCACCCGGGACAGCCAGAGGAAACACTGAAGCTTTCTTT.